The 18 T cell receptor beta chains listed next were all sequenced from one sample in a study of blood T cells in healthy people across ages. A J-beta primer mix and a sample-barcoded 5' primer were used in a second PCR of roughly 6 to 11 cycles. TCRdb reprocessed the 5' RACE reads via MiXCR and lists one record per CDR3 protein. The data hold 1.5 million to 2 million distinct CDR3 sequences, with about 31% observed a single time. The sample comprised blood. These TCRs come from a woman aged 30 to 39 in good health.

The chain has TRBV29-1 and TRBJ2-2, with D perhaps TRBD2 (5 bases). V was trimmed by 3 bases and J by 4 bases, leaving 9 bases between them. The CDR3 is 13 residues long. CDR1 is SQVTM and CDR2 is ANQGSEA in the germline V gene. CDR3 loop: CSVELRGTGELFF. CDR3 bases: TGCAGCGTTGAGCTTCGGGGCACCGGGGAGCTGTTTTTT.

The chain joins TRBV2 to TRBJ2-3; tentatively, D is TRBD2 (5 bases). Per germline, CDR1 SNHLY and CDR2 FYNNEI. Trimming took 2 bases from V and 11 from J, leaving 11 bases between them. This CDR3 is built from 12 residues. The CDR3 coding sequence is TGTGCCAGCAGTGAAATTCGGGGAGTGCAGTATTTT. Encoded protein: CASSEIRGVQYF. The entire variable domain, with the rest obtained from reference TRBV2 and TRBJ2-3, is as follows: EPEVTQTPSHQVTQMGQEVILRCVPISNHLYFYWYRQILGQKVEFLVSFYNNEISEKSEIFDDQFSVERPDGSNFTLKIRSTKLEDSAMYFCASSEIRGVQYFGPGTRLTVL.

V usage is TRBV11-2 and J usage is TRBJ2-7; D may be TRBD1 (6 bases). V was cut by 4 bases and J by 1 base, with 14 bases left in between. CDR3 length: 15 amino acids. Germline V gives CDR1 SGHAT, CDR2 FQNNGV. CDR3 bases: TGTGCCAGCAGCTCGATCCGGGACACTTCCTACGAGCAGTACTTC. It is translated as CASSSIRDTSYEQYF.

The V call is TRBV27, the J call TRBJ2-6; D is unclear. The CDR3 has 14 amino acids. Trimming shortened V by 6 bases and J by 0 bases, and 6 bases separated the two germline ends. CDR1 and CDR2 (germline): MNHEY, SMNVEV (reference sequence). The CDR3 sequence is CASRSFSGANVLTF. The CDR3 DNA is TGTGCCAGCAGGAGTTTCTCTGGGGCCAACGTCCTGACTTTC.

The V gene is TRBV9, the J gene TRBJ2-3; 10 bases agree with TRBD2. CDR1 is SGDLS and CDR2 is YYNGEE in the germline V gene. The CDR3 runs to 17 residues. The V and J ends lost 3 bases and 1 base, in that order; junction bases with no gene match: 8. The CDR3 DNA reads as TGTGCCAGCAGCGCCCGAGTCCTAGCGGGGGGCACAGATACGCAGTATTTT. This gives the protein CASSARVLAGGTDTQYF.

In this sample, this clonotype turned up a few times. With a much larger clone just one base away, this may be a read error. The rearrangement joins TRBV11-2 to TRBJ2-6, with TRBD1 identical over 10 bases. The CDR3 length is 21 residues. CDR1 is SGHAT, CDR2 FQNNGV, per germline. V shed 5 bases and J 4 bases; nucleotides not matched to a gene: 20. CDR3 coding DNA: TGTGCCAGCAGCCGGACAGGGGGTTCCGCGGGAGTAAGGCTCGGGGCCAACGTCCTGACTTTC. Amino acids: CASSRTGGSAGVRLGANVLTF.

The chain recombines TRBV27 with TRBJ2-7; the D gene is possibly TRBD1 (6 bases). The length of the CDR3 is 15 residues. Trimming took off 5 bases at V and 8 bases at J, with 22 bases between the two ends. From germline, CDR1 is MNHEY and CDR2 SMNVEV (reference sequence). CDR3 residues: CASSQNLPGWDKQYF. CDR3 nucleotide sequence: TGTGCCAGCAGTCAAAATCTCCCCGGGTGGGACAAGCAGTACTTC.

In its sample, this clonotype was seen many times. CDR3 in DNA: TGTGCCAGCAGTTCGGGCTCCCGGCTCACAGATACGCAGTATTTT. Its translation: CASSSGSRLTDTQYF. The chain uses TRBV12-3 or TRBV12-4 and TRBJ2-3; D is unclear. V lost 4 bases to trimming and J lost 2 bases, with 13 bases between them. The CDR3 runs to 15 residues.

The V and J genes are TRBV5-1 and TRBJ2-3; TRBD1 or TRBD2 may be the D gene (5 bases each). From germline, CDR1 is SGHRS and CDR2 YFSETQ. This CDR3 has 16 amino acids. V was pared by 4 bases and J by 1 base, with 16 bases between. The CDR3 is CASSPGPNVRTDTQYF. Written as DNA, the CDR3 is TGCGCCAGCAGCCCGGGACCAAACGTCCGCACAGATACGCAGTATTTT.

The rearrangement uses TRBV4-1 and TRBJ2-1; 10 bases are shared with TRBD2. Germline CDR1 and CDR2: MGHRA and YSYEKL. The CDR3 length is 18 residues. V lost 3 bases to trimming and J lost 9 bases; unmatched junction nucleotides: 17. The CDR3 loop reads CASSQSPSIAGGQGEQFF. CDR3 coding DNA: TGCGCCAGCAGCCAGAGCCCCAGCATAGCGGGGGGCCAGGGTGAGCAGTTCTTC.

This rearrangement joins TRBV7-9 to TRBJ2-5; D tentatively fits TRBD1 or TRBD2 (5 bases each). There are 14 residues in the CDR3. Germline V gives CDR1 SEHNR, CDR2 FQNEAQ (reference sequence). Trimming removed 5 bases at V and 7 bases at J, with 17 bases between. CDR3 in amino acids: CASSPGSVMGTQYF. The CDR3 nucleotides are TGTGCCAGCAGCCCAGGGAGCGTCATGGGGACCCAGTACTTC. The variable domain in full, with the rest retrieved from reference TRBV7-9 and TRBJ2-5, is DTGVSQNPRHKITKRGQNVTFRCDPISEHNRLYWYRQTLGQGPEFLTYFQNEAQLEKSRLLSDRFSAERPKGSFSTLEIQRTEQGDSAMYLCASSPGSVMGTQYFGPGTRLLVL.

Points on this clonotype: A much larger clone differs from this one at a single base, so this may be a read error. The chain has TRBV20-1 and TRBJ1-2; tentative D call: TRBD1 (6 bases). The germline gives CDR1 DFQATT, CDR2 SNEGSKA (reference sequence). This CDR3 comprises 16 residues. CDR3 sequence (DNA): TGCAGTGCATTACGGACAGTGGGACTTACTAACTATAGCTACACCTTC. It is translated as CSALRTVGLTNYSYTF.

The chain is built from TRBV28 and TRBJ2-7; 10 bases align to TRBD2. V shed 5 bases, J shed 8 bases, and the junction held 15 bases outside the gene matches. The CDR3 totals 16 residues. Germline V CDR1 and CDR2: MDHEN, SYDVKM. The CDR3 sequence is CASSNPALAGDRKQYF. CDR3 DNA sequence: TGTGCCAGCAGTAATCCTGCCCTAGCGGGAGATAGAAAGCAGTACTTC. The full variable domain, its missing parts supplied by reference TRBV28 and TRBJ2-7, is DVKVTQSSRYLVKRTGEKVFLECVQDMDHENMFWYRQDPGLGLRLIYFSYDVKMKEKGDIPEGYSVSREKKERFSLILESASTNQTSMYLCASSNPALAGDRKQYFGPGTRLTVT.

This clonotype was observed a few times. This chain joins TRBV6-1 and TRBJ2-1; no clear D gene. Per the germline V gene, CDR1 is MNHNS and CDR2 is SASEGT. V shed 2 bases and J shed 3 bases, with 14 bases lying between them. The length of the CDR3 is 16 residues. The CDR3 sequence is CASSELHSENYNEQFF. The DNA of the CDR3 is TGTGCCAGCAGTGAACTACACAGCGAAAACTACAATGAGCAGTTCTTC.

The gene calls are TRBV3-1 and TRBJ2-1, with D unresolved. Trimming took off 0 bases at V and 6 bases at J, with 27 bases between the two ends. CDR1 is LGHDT, CDR2 YNNKEL, per germline (reference sequence). This CDR3 contains 20 residues. CDR3 amino acids: CASSQDGFSAKNSNPNEQFF. CDR3 in DNA: TGTGCCAGCAGCCAAGATGGTTTTTCAGCCAAGAATTCGAACCCCAATGAGCAGTTCTTC.

This clonotype has just a few counts. The chain carries TRBV15 and TRBJ1-4; D unresolved. The CDR3 loop spans 15 amino acids. Germline loops: CDR1 LNHNV, CDR2 YYDKDF (reference sequence). Trimming stripped 3 bases from V and 4 bases from J, with 12 bases between. In DNA form, the CDR3 reads TGTGCCACCAGCAGTGTTCGACGACTTAATGAAAAACTGTTTTTT. It encodes CATSSVRRLNEKLFF.

This clonotype was observed a few times. The CDR3 DNA sequence: TGTGCCAGCAGCGTAGGGGCTACAGGACCCTACGAGCAGTACTTC. Protein: CASSVGATGPYEQYF. This sequence joins TRBV9 and TRBJ2-7; the D gene is possibly TRBD1 (5 bases). V lost 0 bases to trimming and J lost 2 bases, with 12 bases between them. CDR1 SGDLS and CDR2 YYNGEE come from the germline V gene. The CDR3 runs 15 residues.

This clonotype was seen a handful of times. The CDR3 is CASSLVPSGVSNQPQHF. DNA of the CDR3: TGCGCCAGCAGCTTGGTCCCCTCCGGAGTGAGCAATCAGCCCCAGCATTTT. This sequence joins TRBV5-1 and TRBJ1-5, with unresolved D. Trimming took off 0 bases at V and 1 base at J, with 14 bases between the two ends. There are 17 residues in the CDR3. The V gene's germline CDR1 is SGHRS and CDR2 YFSETQ.